The 20 T cell receptor beta chains below were found in one sample sequenced in a study of blood T cells in healthy people across ages. Alongside a J-beta primer mix, a sample-barcoded 5' primer served in a second PCR lasting about 7 to 11 cycles. TCRdb reprocessed the 5' RACE reads with MiXCR, giving one entry per CDR3 protein. Among around 800,000 distinct CDR3 sequences listed, roughly 26% were seen once. A further study also used this sample, focusing on T cells of mothers and their children.

The sequenced sample consisted of blood. The origin of the receptors is a boy younger than 18 in good health.

This clonotype showed up just a few times. This chain joins TRBV4-1 and TRBJ2-3, with 7 bases fitting TRBD2. The CDR3 spans 16 residues. The V gene's germline CDR1 is MGHRA and CDR2 YSYEKL. Trimming took 0 bases from V and 2 from J; bases not matched to a gene: 5. CDR3 sequence: CASSQDRGVDTDTQYF. CDR3 bases: TGCGCCAGCAGCCAAGATCGGGGGGTTGACACAGATACGCAGTATTTT.

There are a few counts of this clonotype. V and J are TRBV4-1 and TRBJ2-7; TRBD2 agrees at 14 bases. Looked up from germline, CDR1 is MGHRA and CDR2 is YSYEKL. The CDR3 has 17 residues. With 0 bases clipped from V and 5 bases from J, the junction kept 6 bases outside the gene matches. The CDR3 here is CASSQDPTSGGGNEQYF. In DNA, the CDR3 is TGCGCCAGCAGCCAAGACCCGACTAGCGGGGGGGGGAACGAGCAGTACTTC.

To note about this clonotype: This may arise from a read error, as a much more abundant clone is one base away. This CDR3 fails to terminate in the conserved phenylalanine or tryptophan, so it likely reflects a read error. The chain links TRBV28 to TRBJ2-5; no firm D call. The CDR3 has 16 residues. V lost 4 bases and J 7 bases, leaving 22 bases between the germline ends. CDR1 is MDHEN and CDR2 is SYDVKM in the germline V gene. The CDR3 DNA follows: TGTGCCAGCAGTTCCGGCCGGGCTAGTCACCTTGGGACCCAGTACTTA. It codes for CASSSGRASHLGTQYL.

This clonotype was seen more than once but under ten times. The chain has TRBV28 and TRBJ2-4; TRBD1 might be the D (6 bases). V was cut by 2 bases and J by 1 base, with 9 bases left in between. The germline CDR1 and CDR2 sequences are MDHEN and SYDVKM. CDR3 length: 15 residues. CDR3 DNA: TGTGCCAGCAGTTTACCAGGGGCCGCCAAAAACATTCAGTACTTC. Protein sequence: CASSLPGAAKNIQYF. Together with reference TRBV28 and TRBJ2-4, the CDR3 gives the full variable domain: DVKVTQSSRYLVKRTGEKVFLECVQDMDHENMFWYRQDPGLGLRLIYFSYDVKMKEKGDIPEGYSVSREKKERFSLILESASTNQTSMYLCASSLPGAAKNIQYFGAGTRLSVL.

The chain joins TRBV2 to TRBJ2-3, with 7 positions matching TRBD1. The J segment lost 2 bases and the V segment lost 5 bases, leaving 7 bases of the junction unmatched. The CDR3 length is 15 residues. Germline CDR1 reads SNHLY; CDR2 reads FYNNEI. The CDR3 protein is CASSLGTANTDTQYF. CDR3 DNA sequence: TGTGCCAGCAGTCTAGGGACAGCGAACACAGATACGCAGTATTTT.

This clonotype turned up a few times. The chain recombines TRBV7-2 with TRBJ1-2, with TRBD1 as a possible D gene (5 bases). The CDR3 is made up of 15 amino acids. CDR1 and CDR2 from the germline V gene are SGHTA and FQGNSA. Trimming took 1 base from V and 4 from J, leaving 13 bases between them. This CDR3 is CASSLEFGRAYGYTF. The CDR3 nucleotides are TGTGCCAGCAGCTTAGAGTTTGGCAGGGCCTATGGCTACACCTTC.

This chain joins TRBV20-1 and TRBJ2-5, with D possibly TRBD2 on 6 matching bases. The CDR3 contains 14 residues. Per the germline V gene, CDR1 is DFQATT and CDR2 is SNEGSKA (reference sequence). V lost 3 bases and J 2 bases, leaving 13 bases between the germline ends. In DNA, the CDR3 is TGCAGTGCTAGGCGACCGGGGGAGCAAGAGACCCAGTACTTC. It translates to CSARRPGEQETQYF.

This rearrangement joins TRBV12-3 or TRBV12-4 to TRBJ2-7; possibly TRBD2 for D (7 bases). This CDR3 region has 14 residues. Trimming removed 3 bases at V and 6 bases at J, with 15 bases between. The CDR3 sequence: CASSFEGGLTEQYF. DNA of the CDR3: TGTGCCAGCAGTTTCGAGGGGGGGCTTACCGAGCAGTACTTC.

This clonotype was picked up a small number of times. The chain couples TRBV20-1 to TRBJ2-5; D is undetermined. The CDR3 is 12 residues long. Trimming cost V 3 bases and J 3 bases, with 8 bases left between them. CDR1 DFQATT and CDR2 SNEGSKA come from the germline V gene (reference sequence). The CDR3 spells CSARETEETQYF. The DNA of the CDR3 is TGCAGTGCTAGGGAGACTGAAGAGACCCAGTACTTC.

This clonotype was picked up a small number of times. The chain couples TRBV9 to TRBJ2-5, with 7 bases aligning to TRBD1. With 6 bases clipped from V and 5 bases from J, the junction kept 13 bases outside the gene matches. CDR3 length: 15 amino acids. Germline assignment: CDR1 SGDLS and CDR2 YYNGEE. The CDR3 protein is CASTARASRGETQYF. The DNA of the CDR3 is TGTGCCAGCACAGCTCGGGCATCCAGGGGGGAGACCCAGTACTTC.

The gene calls are TRBV2 and TRBJ1-5; D is ambiguous. V lost 1 base, J lost 7 bases, and 11 bases lay in between. The CDR3 is made up of 14 amino acids. From germline, CDR1 is SNHLY and CDR2 FYNNEI. CDR3 nucleotide sequence: TGTGCCAGCAGTGAAGGGTCTGGCACGCAGCCCCAGCATTTT. This sequence encodes CASSEGSGTQPQHF. The full variable domain, rest sourced from reference TRBV2 and TRBJ1-5, is EPEVTQTPSHQVTQMGQEVILRCVPISNHLYFYWYRQILGQKVEFLVSFYNNEISEKSEIFDDQFSVERPDGSNFTLKIRSTKLEDSAMYFCASSEGSGTQPQHFGDGTRLSIL.

This clonotype was detected a few times. The chain links TRBV20-1 to TRBJ2-1; either TRBD1 or TRBD2 may fit D (5 bases each). Germline loops: CDR1 DFQATT, CDR2 SNEGSKA (reference sequence). There are 12 residues in the CDR3. The CDR3, as DNA: TGCAGCGCCTCCCGCGAGGGGCATGAGCAGTTCTTC. This encodes CSASREGHEQFF.

At least ten counts were recorded for this clonotype. DNA for the CDR3: TGTGCCAGCAGTCCCCCAGACAGGGAGGCTGGAAACACCATATATTTT. Its translation: CASSPPDREAGNTIYF. The V gene is TRBV12-3 or TRBV12-4, the J gene TRBJ1-3, with 7 nucleotides matching TRBD1. This CDR3 has 16 residues. V was clipped by 5 bases and J by 2 bases; unmatched bases: 9.

This clonotype was recorded many times. CDR3 sequence: CASRRTSGGYGTDTQYF. In nucleotides, the CDR3 is TGTGCCAGCAGGCGGACTAGCGGGGGGTACGGCACAGATACGCAGTATTTT. This chain connects TRBV6-5 to TRBJ2-3, with TRBD2 matching 14 bases. The CDR3 is 17 amino acids. Germline V gene data show CDR1 as MNHEY and CDR2 as SVGAGI. The J segment lost 1 base and the V segment lost 6 bases, leaving 6 bases of the junction unmatched.

The V and J genes are TRBV5-6 and TRBJ2-5; D is possibly TRBD1 (5 bases). The J call may be in error: the DNA end matches TRBJ2-1 better. Germline V CDR1 and CDR2: SGHDT, YYEEEE. This CDR3 region has 16 residues. The CDR3 spells CASSFGAGHKNNEQFF. CDR3 nucleotides: TGTGCCAGCAGCTTTGGTGCTGGACACAAGAACAATGAGCAGTTCTTC.

The chain has TRBV4-1 and TRBJ2-5, with 8 bases matching TRBD2. This CDR3 spans 15 amino acids. CDR1 and CDR2 (germline): MGHRA, YSYEKL. The J segment lost 4 bases and the V segment lost 4 bases, leaving 8 bases of the junction unmatched. The CDR3, as DNA: TGCGCCAGCAGCCGGGCGGGACTAGTGAGAGAGACCCAGTACTTC. Its translation: CASSRAGLVRETQYF.

This clonotype was counted once. The chain links TRBV3-1 to TRBJ1-2, with a weak D call TRBD1 (6 bases). The germline V gene encodes CDR1 LGHDT and CDR2 YNNKEL (reference sequence). CDR3 length equals 13 residues. V was clipped by 0 bases and J by 8 bases, with 10 bases between them. The CDR3 coding sequence is TGTGCCAGCAGCCAAGATCGGGGGCGAGGCTACACCTTC. Translated: CASSQDRGRGYTF.

The V and J genes are TRBV6-5 and TRBJ2-7, with D hard to call. This CDR3 has 16 residues. Per germline, CDR1 MNHEY and CDR2 SVGAGI. Trimming pared 0 bases from V and 6 bases from J, leaving 18 bases between. The CDR3 bases are TGTGCCAGCAGTTACTCAGGCGGTCTACATCAAGGCGAGCAGTACTTC. This gives the protein CASSYSGGLHQGEQYF.

This sequence joins TRBV4-1 and TRBJ2-3, with TRBD1 matching over 7 bases. This CDR3 comprises 16 residues. V dropped 1 base and J dropped 3; count of bases not matched to a gene: 7. The germline V gene has CDR1 MGHRA and CDR2 YSYEKL. DNA for the CDR3: TGCGCCAGCAGCCAAGGCACAGGGGACGGGACAGATACGCAGTATTTT. Translation: CASSQGTGDGTDTQYF.

V and J are TRBV5-1 and TRBJ2-3; D gene unclear. Trimming removed 0 bases from V and 0 bases from J, with 17 bases in between. The CDR3 loop spans 18 amino acids. Germline CDR1 SGHRS, CDR2 YFSETQ. The CDR3 protein is CASSLVMAGQVSTDTQYF. Written as DNA, the CDR3 is TGCGCCAGCAGCTTGGTCATGGCCGGGCAGGTTAGCACAGATACGCAGTATTTT.